This TCR beta chain was retrieved from a study of cytomegalovirus exposure and HLA in healthy donors. Points from the study as a whole: Cytomegalovirus association was listed for around 180 TCR beta chains. Sequence variants that were highly shared formed a cluster that was likely a sequencing artifact. Despite most TCR sequences being rare, some public TCRs occurred in many donors. A later analysis showed that HLA-associated TCR beta chains had undergone more clonal expansion than equally common others.

The PCR made use of 60 Vbeta and 13 Jbeta primers. Assay used: immunoSEQ multiplex PCR; TCRdb lists only in-frame clones, some missing. The profile shows more than 110,000 clones, 70% to 80% of them singletons. Details on this clone: Its antigen is unknown.

The sequence was obtained from a male donor in good health and CMV-seronegative. Material for sequencing was PBMCs.

DNA of the CDR3: TGTGCCAGCAGTCGGACAGGTGGTAACTATGGCTACACCTTC. The encoded protein is CASSRTGGNYGYTF. This chain joins TRBV28 and TRBJ1-2; TRBD1 aligns across 7 bases. The germline V gene encodes CDR1 MDHEN and CDR2 SYDVKM. The length of the CDR3 is 14 residues. V dropped 5 bases and J dropped 1; count of bases not matched to a gene: 4.